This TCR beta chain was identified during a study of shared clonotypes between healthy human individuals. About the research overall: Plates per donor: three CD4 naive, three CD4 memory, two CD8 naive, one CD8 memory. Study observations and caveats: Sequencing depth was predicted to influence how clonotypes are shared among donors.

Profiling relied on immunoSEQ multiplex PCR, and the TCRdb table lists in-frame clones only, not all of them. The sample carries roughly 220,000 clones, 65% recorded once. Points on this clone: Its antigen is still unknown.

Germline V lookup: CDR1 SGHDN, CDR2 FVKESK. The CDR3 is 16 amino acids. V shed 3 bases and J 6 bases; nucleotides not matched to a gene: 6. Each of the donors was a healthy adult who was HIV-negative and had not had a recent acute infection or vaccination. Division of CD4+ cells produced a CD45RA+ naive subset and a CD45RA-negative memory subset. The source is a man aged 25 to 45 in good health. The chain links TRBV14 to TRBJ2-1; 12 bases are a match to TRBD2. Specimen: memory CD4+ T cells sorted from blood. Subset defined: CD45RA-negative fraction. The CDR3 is CASSQSPSGGANEQFF. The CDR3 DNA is TGTGCCAGCAGCCAGTCCCCTAGCGGGGGGGCCAATGAGCAGTTCTTC.